The subject of this entry is one TCR beta chain. This clone has a handful of counts. It has no known antigen specificity. Qualities for individual bases were not recorded, and no much larger clone is one base off. The data were taken from a study of long-term antiretroviral therapy in people with HIV (dated by TCRdb to 2021 to 2024). Notes on the research overall: The earliest samples were collected approximately a decade before the 2015 WHO recommendation for immediate ART, a period when ART was typically delayed until CD4 counts fell. This retrospective serial study examined whether starting ART and sustained HIV suppression were associated with changes in the composition and diversity of the TRB repertoire in peripheral blood. From some 33 adults with confirmed HIV infection, the cohort provided approximately 190 cryopreserved PBMC samples, gathered serially across a mean of about six years (range 1-12). Of the roughly 32 participants with HIV, ten to eleven were female. No cross-contamination during QIAcube processing turned up in test extractions that ran a monoclonal T-cell line alongside around 32 polyclonal samples.

What the research found in general, with its limitations: Starting ART was linked to a significant rise in TRB diversity, yet even with long-term ART the diversity remained significantly lower than in transplant donor controls. Expanded TRB clones identified before ART initiation dominated the repertoire at all time points, although this dominance fluctuated and declined in many PLHIV after ART. The samples were dated from about 2004 to 2017, and the ART regimens that were used may be less effective than current ART regimens. HIV repertoires had narrower CDR3 length ranges than controls, and the network structure suggested an antigen-experienced repertoire that shifted only slightly toward naive after ART. Inferences about post-ART repertoire changes were limited because no data were available on ART adherence, viral resistance or therapy changes. Because PBMC availability was limited, only the TCR beta chain was sequenced, with no alpha chain pairing. Because pre-ART samples had limited cell numbers, profiling was done on unsorted PBMC rather than on sorted CD4+ and CD8+ T cells.

To be included, a participant needed at least one PBMC sample from before ART initiation plus at least two post-ART samples. Treatment was received in the United States of America by all participants with HIV. Before DNA extraction, cryopreserved samples containing 1-10 million PBMC were thawed and washed. At the time of the earliest PBMC sample, participants with HIV were aged between about 20 and 55 years. PBMC samples from each participant spanned 1-4 timepoints before ART initiation and 2-8 timepoints after ART initiation, with a median of 7 samples. For every participant, serial HIV viral load, CD4+ T-cell count, ART history and demographic data were obtained. Genomic DNA was extracted from unsorted PBMC with a Qiagen kit on a QIAcube, processed in batches of 12 samples. Sequences LNHDA (CDR1) and SQIVND (CDR2) are obtained from the germline V gene (reference sequence). Taken from cysteine to phenylalanine, the CDR3 has 14 residues. CDR3 DNA is the only sequence kept; it has 42 bases, read in frame from the first base. V trim: 7 bases; J trim: 4 bases; unmatched bases: 9.

The immunoSEQ hsTCRB v3.0 assay was used at survey level resolution to sequence the TRB variable region. The targeted TRB sequencing depth was 40,000-50,000 T-cell genomes per sample. TRB libraries were pooled and sequenced on an Illumina MiSeq using a v3 150-cycle kit. The study's own analysis went as follows. Analysis of repertoires was carried out in R inside a reproducible Nextflow workflow spanning QC, data transformation and analysis. LymphoSeq2, an R package for AIRR-Seq data exploration, was used to implement custom analyses. Four samples yielding fewer than 5000 total TRB sequences were excluded, leaving more than 150 analyzed HIV repertoires. Among the 180 or so HIV repertoires that were kept, approximately 61 were collected before ART initiation and under 150 were collected after ART initiation. Repertoires were downsampled to 5000 TRB nucleotide sequences, and summary statistics were averaged over 100 downsampling iterations. Only TRB sequences with CDR3 regions of at least seven amino acids were retained for analysis. Diversity was assessed using a clonality score derived from Shannon entropy and using the Gini coefficient. In repertoire networks, the top 5000 CDR3 amino acid sequences were linked whenever an edit distance of one separated two sequences. Antigen specificity groups and MHC restriction were predicted for TRB CDR3 amino acid sequences with GLIPH2. To flag known associations with CMV, EBV, HIV or tissue antigens, CDR3 amino acid sequences were compared against VDJdb and McPAS-TCR. Pre-ART, post-ART and control groups were compared with Wilcoxon signed-rank tests and Holm-Bonferroni correction. Held by TCRdb, this immuneACCESS table contains in-frame sequences only and omits some clones. Under half of the omission traces to an unresolved V gene where checked; the cause of the rest is unknown. V and J calls and clone size are copied from that table; D and trimming were computed from the DNA. For this sample there are around 39,000 clones; roughly four fifths appear just once. The ten largest account for 6.2% of the sample.

This sequence uses TRBV19 and TRBJ1-1; TRBD1 aligns with 7 central bases. The sample here was unsorted PBMCs, taken 1 year after starting antiretroviral therapy. The receptor was isolated from a young man with HIV. The CDR3 region reads CASIRQGAGTEAFF. DNA sequence: TGTGCCAGTATCCGACAGGGCGCTGGCACTGAAGCTTTCTTT.